The source of this T cell receptor beta chain is a study of pediatric ulcerative colitis. Study-level background: Ulcerative colitis patients had pancolitis or left-sided colitis, with confirming histology.

Some clones are missing from TCRdb's copy, which holds only in-frame ones; the method was immunoSEQ multiplex PCR. The sample holds more than 50,000 clones, 70% to 85% seen once. CDR3 length: 15 amino acids. Trimming cost V 4 bases and J 0 bases, with 7 bases left between them. Germline V gene data show CDR1 as MRHNA and CDR2 as SNTAGT. The chain uses TRBV6-4 and TRBJ1-6; D not resolved. The source of this sequence is a boy between 5 and 17 years old with moderate ulcerative colitis. The sequenced material came from blood. The CDR3 spells CASSALSSYNSPLHF. CDR3 DNA: TGTGCCAGCAGTGCGTTAAGCTCCTATAATTCACCCCTCCACTTT.